These T cell receptor beta chains were read from a single sample in a study of shared clonotypes between healthy human individuals. Sequencing used immunoSEQ multiplex PCR; TCRdb keeps in-frame clones, though not all of them. The data show roughly 2,000,000 clones, 80% to 95% seen once. The sequencing input was naive CD8+ T cells from PBMCs. These receptors originate from a young man in good health. Some clones in this sample may be carry-over from other donors' samples. Both conserved end residues are part of each CDR3. Clone size is stated in some rows and not others, as once, few, many or a class when expanded.

J gene: TRBJ1-1
clone size: few
V gene: TRBV30
CDR3 protein: CVFGQLNTEAFF

J gene: TRBJ1-2
clone size: NA
V gene: TRBV7-9
CDR3 protein: CATERASDYGYTF

J gene: TRBJ1-5
clone size: NA
V gene: TRBV10-2
CDR3 protein: CASSSGTDQPQHF

J gene: TRBJ1-5
clone size: NA
V gene: TRBV5-8
CDR3 protein: CASSFSGTVSNQPQHF

J gene: TRBJ2-1
clone size: NA
V gene: TRBV27
CDR3 protein: CASSPDRGPYNEQFF

J gene: TRBJ1-2
clone size: NA
V gene: TRBV11-2
CDR3 protein: CASSLGPRALSGYTF

J gene: TRBJ2-7
clone size: once
V gene: TRBV7-9
CDR3 protein: CASSPPVFLGEQYF

J gene: TRBJ2-3
clone size: NA
V gene: TRBV13
CDR3 protein: CASSHARIGTDTQYF

J gene: TRBJ1-2
clone size: NA
V gene: TRBV4-3
CDR3 protein: CASSQVVAPGGYTF

J gene: TRBJ2-7
clone size: NA
V gene: TRBV5-3
CDR3 protein: CARSCRTGWGPEQYF

J gene: TRBJ2-3
clone size: NA
V gene: TRBV14
CDR3 protein: CASSRRVATSTDTQYF

J gene: TRBJ2-7
clone size: NA
V gene: TRBV7-9
CDR3 protein: CASSLGAGISYEQYF

J gene: TRBJ2-7
clone size: NA
V gene: TRBV5-1
CDR3 protein: CASSAGYEQYF

J gene: TRBJ2-7
clone size: NA
V gene: TRBV15
CDR3 protein: CATSDGTSDPYEQYF

J gene: TRBJ2-7
clone size: once
V gene: TRBV9
CDR3 protein: CASSVDSGSEIEQYF

J gene: TRBJ2-1
clone size: NA
V gene: TRBV11-2
CDR3 protein: CASSGRGVEQFF

J gene: TRBJ1-6
clone size: once
V gene: TRBV28
CDR3 protein: CASSFVGDSPLHF

J gene: TRBJ1-5
clone size: NA
V gene: TRBV21-1
CDR3 protein: CASSKYGRGSGGNQPQHF

J gene: TRBJ1-1
clone size: NA
V gene: TRBV5-1
CDR3 protein: CASSLWVGAEEAFF

J gene: TRBJ2-7
clone size: NA
V gene: TRBV29-1
CDR3 protein: CSVGAGAGSEQYF

J gene: TRBJ1-1
clone size: NA
V gene: TRBV19
CDR3 protein: CASPPRGLTPLFTEAFF

J gene: TRBJ2-3
clone size: once
V gene: TRBV29-1
CDR3 protein: CSARRGSTDTQYF

J gene: TRBJ2-4
clone size: NA
V gene: TRBV9
CDR3 protein: CASSVGYRQNIQYF

J gene: TRBJ2-7
clone size: NA
V gene: TRBV6-1
CDR3 protein: CASRATGLGSYEQYF

J gene: TRBJ2-7
clone size: NA
V gene: TRBV20-1
CDR3 protein: CSASPTYEQYF

J gene: TRBJ2-7
clone size: NA
V gene: TRBV9
CDR3 protein: CASSVGAGDYEQYF

J gene: TRBJ1-1
clone size: NA
V gene: TRBV19
CDR3 protein: CASKPGHGVGTEAFF

J gene: TRBJ1-4
clone size: NA
V gene: TRBV19
CDR3 protein: CASSPRGSRNEKLFF

J gene: TRBJ2-7
clone size: NA
V gene: TRBV6-1
CDR3 protein: CASSLSGTDAYEQYF

J gene: TRBJ1-2
clone size: NA
V gene: TRBV7-9
CDR3 protein: CASSFWPGTNYGYTF

J gene: TRBJ1-2
clone size: NA
V gene: TRBV4-3
CDR3 protein: CASSQSTVNYGYTF

J gene: TRBJ2-7
clone size: NA
V gene: TRBV19
CDR3 protein: CASSPVPLREQYF

J gene: TRBJ2-1
clone size: NA
V gene: TRBV2
CDR3 protein: CASTPEADNEQFF

J gene: TRBJ2-7
clone size: NA
V gene: TRBV7-2
CDR3 protein: CASSSGQYEQYF

J gene: TRBJ1-4
clone size: NA
V gene: TRBV27
CDR3 protein: CASQDRGLRGEKLFF

J gene: TRBJ1-2
clone size: NA
V gene: TRBV7-9
CDR3 protein: CASSLGWQGNGYTF

J gene: TRBJ2-1
clone size: NA
V gene: TRBV11-3
CDR3 protein: CASSPRFGPAGIKNEQFF

J gene: TRBJ2-4
clone size: NA
V gene: TRBV2
CDR3 protein: CASLGGGPKNIQYF

J gene: TRBJ2-1
clone size: NA
V gene: TRBV7-9
CDR3 protein: CASSLASGGENEQFF

J gene: TRBJ1-1
clone size: NA
V gene: TRBV28
CDR3 protein: CASSLSGAHNTEAFF

J gene: TRBJ2-3
clone size: NA
V gene: TRBV7-9
CDR3 protein: CASSSLTGTSERSTDTQYF

J gene: TRBJ2-1
clone size: NA
V gene: TRBV28
CDR3 protein: CASSLGQTSYNEQFF

J gene: TRBJ1-5
clone size: once
V gene: TRBV4-2
CDR3 protein: CASSLNQAYVDRVVQPQHF